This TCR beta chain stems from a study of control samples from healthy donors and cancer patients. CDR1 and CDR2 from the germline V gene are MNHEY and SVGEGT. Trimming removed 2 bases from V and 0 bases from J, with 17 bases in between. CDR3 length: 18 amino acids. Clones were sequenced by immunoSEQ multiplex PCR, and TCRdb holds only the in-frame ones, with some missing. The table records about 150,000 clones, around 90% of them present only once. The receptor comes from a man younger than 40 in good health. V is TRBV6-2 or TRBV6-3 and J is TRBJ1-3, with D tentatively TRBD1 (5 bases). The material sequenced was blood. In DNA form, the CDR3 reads TGTGCCAGCAGTTACATCCCGGGGACTGCATCCTCTGGAAACACCATATATTTT. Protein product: CASSYIPGTASSGNTIYF.